One and the same sample provided the 20 T cell receptor beta chains below, sequenced in a study of graft-versus-host responses after intestinal transplantation. Sequenced by immunoSEQ multiplex PCR; TCRdb stores in-frame clones only, minus some. The sample carries 50,000 to 75,000 clones, 90% to 95% recorded once. Antigens for these TCRs are unknown. Sample: unstimulated CD8+ T cells sorted from spleen or lymph node cells, taken before transplant. The receptors derive from a human donor who was the organ donor for an intestinal transplant.

The CDR3 DNA reads TGTGCCTGGAGTGCCCAAGCAGGGTTTGTATATGGCTACACCTTC. Its protein product is CAWSAQAGFVYGYTF. The genes are TRBV30 and TRBJ1-2; a weak D match, TRBD1 (5 bases). Germline lookup yields CDR1 GTSNPN and CDR2 SVGIG (reference sequence). Trimming shortened V by 1 base and J by 5 bases, and 17 bases separated the two germline ends. The CDR3 totals 15 residues.

V is TRBV4-2 and J is TRBJ2-7, with D possibly matching TRBD2 (5 bases). V was shortened by 4 bases and J by 2 bases, with 15 bases between the two germline ends. CDR1 is LGHNA, CDR2 YNFKEQ, per germline. The CDR3 runs 15 residues. The CDR3 sequence: CASSPPRAGTYEQYF. The CDR3 nucleotides read TGTGCCAGCAGCCCGCCAAGGGCGGGTACCTACGAGCAGTACTTC.

V gene TRBV5-4 combines with J gene TRBJ1-1; no firm D call. V was shortened by 0 bases and J by 0 bases, with 9 bases between the two germline ends. This CDR3 is built from 15 residues. Germline CDR1 SGHNT, CDR2 YYREEE (reference sequence). DNA for the CDR3: TGTGCCAGCAGCTTGGCCGCAGGAATGAACACTGAAGCTTTCTTT. Its translation is CASSLAAGMNTEAFF.

The table lists this clone with a few counts. CDR3 in amino acids: CASKPGQGESYEQYF. The CDR3, as DNA: TGTGCCAGCAAGCCGGGACAGGGTGAGAGCTACGAGCAGTACTTC. The chain combines TRBV6-1 with TRBJ2-7; the match to TRBD1 covers 9 bases. This CDR3 is 15 amino acids long. Trimming took 7 bases from V and 3 from J; bases not matched to a gene: 10. The V gene's germline CDR1 is MNHNS and CDR2 SASEGT.

This chain connects TRBV6-1 to TRBJ1-2; D is uncertain. CDR1 and CDR2 from the germline V gene are MNHNS and SASEGT. This CDR3 has 15 residues. The germline V and J ends were trimmed by 4 bases and 4 bases, with 16 bases remaining between them. CDR3 nucleotide sequence: TGTGCCAGCAGTGTGTTGGCAGGCCCGTTCTATGGCTACACCTTC. Translating gives CASSVLAGPFYGYTF.

This chain links TRBV7-2 with TRBJ2-1; 9 positions match TRBD1. J was trimmed by 3 bases and V by 5 bases; bases with no gene match: 8. The CDR3 is 16 amino acids. CDR1 and CDR2 (germline): SGHTA, FQGNSA. DNA for the CDR3: TGTGCCAGCAGCCAAGGAACAGGGGGCAACTACAATGAGCAGTTCTTC. This codes for CASSQGTGGNYNEQFF.

The V call is TRBV7-9, the J call TRBJ2-1, with TRBD1 matching 7 bases. The CDR3 loop spans 14 amino acids. Unmatched junction bases numbered 8, after V lost 6 bases and J lost 6 bases. CDR1 and CDR2 from the germline V gene are SEHNR and FQNEAQ (reference sequence). CDR3 nucleotide sequence: TGTGCCAGCAGGGCCGGGACAGCCCGCAATGAGCAGTTCTTC. Its translation: CASRAGTARNEQFF.

V gene TRBV19 combines with J gene TRBJ1-1; maybe TRBD1 (6 bases). The V end lost 7 bases, the J end lost 5 bases, and 14 bases lay between the germline ends. The CDR3 is 13 residues long. Germline values: CDR1 LNHDA, CDR2 SQIVND (reference sequence). The CDR3 reads CASNPGAGTEAFF. The CDR3 DNA is TGTGCCAGTAACCCAGGGGCAGGGACTGAAGCTTTCTTT.

This clone occurred once. The J gene is TRBJ1-5, the V gene TRBV7-9, with TRBD1 as a possible D gene (5 bases). The CDR3 has 15 amino acids. Trimming took 5 bases from V and 4 from J, leaving 15 bases between them. Germline CDR1 reads SEHNR; CDR2 reads FQNEAQ (reference sequence). The CDR3: CASSPHGGGNQPQHF. The CDR3 nucleotides read TGTGCCAGCAGCCCTCATGGGGGAGGAAATCAGCCCCAGCATTTT.

As concerns this clone: Other DNA sequences in the same sample also yield this CDR3. This sequence joins TRBV19 and TRBJ2-3, with D hard to call. Deletions cut 0 bases from V and 3 bases from J, with 4 bases between. In germline, CDR1 is LNHDA, CDR2 SQIVND (reference sequence). This CDR3 contains 13 residues. The chain's CDR3 is CASSIDLTDTQYF. In DNA, the CDR3 is TGTGCCAGTAGTATAGATCTGACAGATACGCAGTATTTT.

The rearrangement joins TRBV4-3 to TRBJ2-2, with 10 bases fitting TRBD2. There are 14 residues in the CDR3. Germline assignment: CDR1 LGHNA and CDR2 YSLEER. The V segment lost 7 bases and the J segment 6 bases; nucleotides outside the gene matches: 5. CDR3 sequence reads: CASTSGSLAGELFF. The DNA for the CDR3 is TGCGCCAGCACTAGCGGGAGTCTCGCCGGGGAGCTGTTTTTT.

The chain joins TRBV5-6 to TRBJ2-2, with 11 bases aligning to TRBD1. V was pared by 3 bases and J by 9 bases, with 4 bases of the junction left unmatched. Germline lookup yields CDR1 SGHDT and CDR2 YYEEEE. This CDR3 is built from 14 residues. The CDR3 loop reads CASSWGTGGRELFF. The CDR3 bases are TGTGCCAGCAGCTGGGGGACAGGGGGGCGGGAGCTGTTTTTT.

The chain uses TRBV5-6 and TRBJ2-2; TRBD2 aligns across 8 bases. The trim removed 2 bases at V and 6 bases at J, leaving 9 bases unmatched. CDR3 size: 16 residues. Germline lookup yields CDR1 SGHDT and CDR2 YYEEEE. Here the CDR3 reads CASSLGTSVESGELFF. CDR3 nucleotide sequence: TGTGCCAGCAGCTTAGGGACTAGTGTTGAATCCGGGGAGCTGTTTTTT.

The chain employs TRBV27 and TRBJ2-5; 11 bases align to TRBD2. V was clipped by 6 bases and J by 5 bases; unmatched bases: 5. CDR3 length: 14 residues. Germline-derived CDR1 and CDR2 are MNHEY and SMNVEV (reference sequence). CDR3 region: CASSELAGEETQYF. The CDR3 bases are TGTGCCAGCAGCGAACTAGCGGGAGAGGAGACCCAGTACTTC.

The chain employs TRBV6-7 and TRBJ1-3; D might be TRBD1 (5 bases). TRBV6-7 is designated an ORF whose function remains uncertain. Trimming shortened V by 4 bases and J by 0 bases, and 16 bases separated the two germline ends. The length of the CDR3 is 17 residues. The CDR3 DNA reads as TGTGCCAGCAGTTCTCTCAGGGAAAAGAGCTCTGGAAACACCATATATTTT. Translating gives CASSSLREKSSGNTIYF.

This chain connects TRBV27 to TRBJ2-3, with TRBD2 identical over 10 bases. There are 16 residues in the CDR3. Germline V CDR1 and CDR2: MNHEY, SMNVEV (reference sequence). V lost 2 bases and J lost 4; bases outside the gene matches: 6. The CDR3 is CASSLRASGSADTQYF. CDR3 nucleotide sequence: TGTGCCAGCAGTTTAAGGGCTAGCGGGAGTGCAGATACGCAGTATTTT.

The genes are TRBV30 and TRBJ2-3; D remains unclear. Trimming pared 0 bases from V and 4 bases from J, leaving 8 bases between. Germline V lookup: CDR1 GTSNPN, CDR2 SVGIG (reference sequence). This CDR3 is 13 amino acids long. CDR3 loop: CAWSVSLADTQYF. The DNA of the CDR3 is TGTGCCTGGAGTGTTAGTTTGGCAGATACGCAGTATTTT.

The gene calls are TRBV29-1 and TRBJ2-1; a weak D match, TRBD2 (5 bases). V was cut by 5 bases and J by 10 bases, with 12 bases left in between. Germline CDR1 and CDR2: SQVTM and ANQGSEA. The CDR3 consists of 11 residues. The CDR3 DNA is TGCAGCGTTCCAGGACCGGGGGAGCAGTTCTTC. It specifies CSVPGPGEQFF.

The CDR3 is CASSRAGNLGNEQFF. The CDR3 DNA follows: TGTGCCAGTAGTCGAGCGGGAAACCTCGGTAATGAGCAGTTCTTC. This rearrangement joins TRBV19 to TRBJ2-1; 7 bases match TRBD2. This CDR3 has 15 amino acids. From germline, CDR1 is LNHDA and CDR2 SQIVND (reference sequence). The V and J ends lost 5 bases and 7 bases, in that order; junction bases with no gene match: 11. Full variable domain (remainder filled in from reference TRBV19 and TRBJ2-1): DGGITQSPKYLFRKEGQNVTLSCEQNLNHDAMYWYRQDPGQGLRLIYYSQIVNDFQKGDIAEGYSVSREKKESFPLTVTSAQKNPTAFYLCASSRAGNLGNEQFFGPGTRLTVL.

The chain uses TRBV6-5 and TRBJ2-7, with 7 bases matching TRBD1. CDR3 length: 13 amino acids. Germline loops: CDR1 MNHEY, CDR2 SVGAGI. V gave up 5 bases and J gave up 4 bases; unmatched junction bases: 5. The CDR3 region is CASSRQGSYEQYF. For the CDR3, the DNA is TGTGCCAGCAGTCGACAGGGTTCGTACGAGCAGTACTTC.